This T cell receptor beta chain was profiled in a study of human T cells and chemical hapten exposure. Study context: Sensitization applied 2% DPC to around 2 cm by around 2 cm of upper inner arm skin.

Documented time point: patch test 2, 6 weeks after DPC sensitization. Stated treatment: therapeutic diphenylcyclopropenone sensitization with weekly scalp DPC. Samples of blood were obtained prior to the application of each patch test. TCRdb re-derived calls from the RACE reads in MiXCR, one entry per CDR3 protein. This table holds some 89,000 distinct CDR3 sequences, about 9.4% found once. This clonotype was counted many times. V was shortened by 6 bases and J by 1 base, with 3 bases between the two germline ends. There are 11 residues in the CDR3. Germline CDR1 is MDHEN and CDR2 is SYDVKM. J is TRBJ1-1 and V is TRBV28; no firm D call. This clonotype was sampled from a woman aged 25 to 39 with alopecia areata. Some clones in this sample may be carry-over from other donors' samples. The sample was whole blood, taken in connection with sensitization to the hapten diphenylcyclopropenone (DPC). As DNA, the CDR3 is TGTGCCAGCAGCCAGAACACTGAAGCTTTCTTT. Encoded protein: CASSQNTEAFF.